The T cell receptor (beta chain) described here comes from a study of blood T cell repertoires in COVID-19. Overall study: Acute and convalescent COVID-19 samples came from the United States, Italy and Spain. T cells, B-cell-depleted T cells, or PBMCs provided the cDNA or gDNA that served as material.

In the original analysis: Amplification of reference gene primers was used by the study to estimate nucleated cell counts. Sequencing was performed with immunoSEQ multiplex PCR; in TCRdb, only in-frame clones are kept and a portion is missing. For V, J and clone size, that table is used; D and trimming come from the DNA. The table includes approximately 250,000 clones, approximately 83% detected once. Sequencing input: peripheral blood. The sequence was collected from a human donor in a cohort sampled during active COVID-19.

DNA for the CDR3: TGTGCCACCAGTGCCGAGGGCCGCAATCAGCCCCAGCATTTT. The encoded protein is CATSAEGRNQPQHF. The chain is built from TRBV24-1 and TRBJ1-5; the D is unclear. The CDR3 covers 14 residues. CDR1 is KGHDR, CDR2 SFDVKD, per germline. V lost 5 bases and J 2 bases, leaving 9 bases between the germline ends.